Sequencing of this T cell receptor beta chain was carried out in a study of cytomegalovirus exposure and HLA in healthy donors. Looking at the study overall: The approximately 120 validation repertoires, a later analysis reported, used the same platform as the approximately 670 first-cohort repertoires.

The CDR3 has 12 amino acids. V shed 6 bases and J 5 bases; nucleotides not matched to a gene: 3. TCRdb's copy holds only in-frame clones and misses some; the assay was immunoSEQ multiplex PCR. The table lists more than 150,000 clones, approximately 84% of them singletons. The chain recombines TRBV5-3 with TRBJ1-1; TRBD1 agrees at 8 bases. TRBV5-3 falls under the ORF class, with uncertain function. Material for sequencing was PBMCs. The TCR sequence derives from a woman aged 18-30 years in good health and CMV-seropositive. The CDR3 reads CARTDRGTEAFF. The CDR3, as DNA: TGTGCCAGAACAGACAGGGGTACTGAAGCTTTCTTT.